The 8 T cell receptor beta chains in this list originate from one sample, sequenced in a study of blood T cell repertoires in COVID-19. Libraries were prepared by immunoSEQ multiplex PCR; TCRdb keeps only in-frame clonotypes and omits some of them. The sample consists of under 400,000 clones, roughly 86% of them appearing once. Input material: PBMCs or T cells enriched from blood (not recorded which). These receptors came from a woman between 25 and 40 years old who had been exposed to COVID-19.

This clone was seen just once. The chain recombines TRBV5-5 with TRBJ1-5, with 7 bases identical to TRBD1. The V gene end was trimmed by 2 bases and the J gene end by 3 bases; junction bases not matched to a gene: 8. Germline CDR1 and CDR2: SGHKS and YYEKEE (reference sequence). The CDR3 has 16 amino acids. The CDR3 sequence: CASSFERGGPNQPQHF. The CDR3 DNA sequence: TGTGCCAGCAGCTTTGAGAGAGGGGGCCCCAATCAGCCCCAGCATTTT. Full variable domain (missing parts from reference TRBV5-5 and TRBJ1-5): DAGVTQSPTHLIKTRGQQVTLRCSPISGHKSVSWYQQVLGQGPQFIFQYYEKEERGRGNFPDRFSARQFPNYSSELNVNALLLGDSALYLCASSFERGGPNQPQHFGDGTRLSIL.

This clone came up once. V and J are TRBV30 and TRBJ2-5, with 10 bases lining up with TRBD2. V dropped 3 bases and J dropped 3; count of bases not matched to a gene: 13. Germline CDR1 GTSNPN, CDR2 SVGIG (reference sequence). CDR3 length: 17 amino acids. CDR3 residues: CAWSDHSGRIGEETQYF. Written as DNA, the CDR3 is TGTGCCTGGAGCGACCATAGCGGGAGGATTGGAGAAGAGACCCAGTACTTC.

This chain joins TRBV6-5 and TRBJ1-3; the D is unclear. Germline V gene lookup returns CDR1 MNHEY and CDR2 SVGAGI. The CDR3 has 13 amino acids. Trimming pared 9 bases from V and 4 bases from J, leaving 13 bases between. The CDR3 DNA follows: TGTGCCAGTTCTCCCTCTCTCGGAAACACCATATATTTT. This codes for CASSPSLGNTIYF.

V gene TRBV11-2 combines with J gene TRBJ2-2; tentative D call: TRBD2 (5 bases). Between the trimmed V and J ends, which lost 5 bases and 1 base, there was a span of 14 bases. CDR3 size: 16 residues. The germline CDR1 and CDR2 sequences are SGHAT and FQNNGV. CDR3 nucleotide sequence: TGTGCCAGCAGCCCCTCTCGACGGGGGAACACCGGGGAGCTGTTTTTT. Amino acid sequence: CASSPSRRGNTGELFF.

The chain joins TRBV18 to TRBJ2-5; a weak D match, TRBD1 (5 bases). Trimming removed 5 bases at V and 0 bases at J, with 7 bases between. The germline V gene encodes CDR1 KGHSH and CDR2 LQKENI. There are 13 residues in the CDR3. The CDR3 loop is CASSSTDQETQYF. CDR3 in DNA: TGTGCCAGCTCATCGACAGACCAAGAGACCCAGTACTTC.

This chain connects TRBV5-1 to TRBJ1-1, with D perhaps matching TRBD1 (5 bases). V gave up 3 bases and J gave up 7 bases, with 13 bases separating them. CDR1 is SGHRS, CDR2 YFSETQ, per germline. There are 13 residues in the CDR3. The DNA of the CDR3 is TGCGCCAGCAGCTCGGAGTTCGACAGTGAAGCTTTCTTT. This sequence encodes CASSSEFDSEAFF.

This clone has only one observation. The chain uses TRBV7-6 and TRBJ2-7; 8 bases are shared with TRBD2. With 2 bases clipped from V and 3 bases from J, the junction kept 6 bases outside the gene matches. The CDR3 contains 15 residues. Germline V lookup: CDR1 SGHVS, CDR2 FNYEAQ. The CDR3 nucleotides are TGTGCCAGCAGCTTAACCTTAGCGGGAAGCTACGAGCAGTACTTC. It specifies CASSLTLAGSYEQYF.

V gene TRBV9 combines with J gene TRBJ2-1, with TRBD2 matching over 8 bases. The junction had 5 bases not matched to a gene; V was cut back by 0 bases and J by 6 bases. The germline gives CDR1 SGDLS, CDR2 YYNGEE. This CDR3 is 15 amino acids long. CDR3: CASSVVTSEVNEQFF. CDR3 nucleotide sequence: TGTGCCAGCAGCGTAGTGACTAGCGAGGTCAATGAGCAGTTCTTC. The complete variable domain, with remaining parts taken from reference TRBV9 and TRBJ2-1, reads DSGVTQTPKHLITATGQRVTLRCSPRSGDLSVYWYQQSLDQGLQFLIQYYNGEERAKGNILERFSAQQFPDLHSELNLSSLELGDSALYFCASSVVTSEVNEQFFGPGTRLTVL.